This entry lists 27 T cell receptor beta chains sequenced from one sample in a study of blood T cell repertoires in COVID-19. Some clones are missing from TCRdb's copy, which holds only in-frame ones; the method was immunoSEQ multiplex PCR. The sample holds some 200,000 clones, around 87% seen once. Sample: PBMCs or T cells enriched from blood (not recorded which). The receptors originated from a woman aged 25 to 39 who had recovered from COVID-19.

This chain uses TRBV11-2 with TRBJ1-1; D is possibly TRBD1 (6 bases). The CDR3 totals 15 residues. Germline CDR1 reads SGHAT; CDR2 reads FQNNGV. V was trimmed by 3 bases and J by 5 bases, leaving 16 bases between them. The CDR3 loop is CASSLIGGPSTEAFF. The CDR3 DNA is TGTGCCAGCAGCTTGATAGGGGGTCCTTCGACTGAAGCTTTCTTT.

This chain joins TRBV6-5 and TRBJ1-4; TRBD1 might be the D (6 bases). The CDR3 runs 15 residues. In germline, CDR1 is MNHEY, CDR2 SVGAGI. The V end was cut by 6 bases, the J end by 10 bases, with 21 bases between. The CDR3: CASRKDSLASGKLFF. CDR3 nucleotide sequence: TGTGCCAGCAGGAAGGACAGCCTAGCCTCTGGAAAACTGTTTTTT.

The V call is TRBV18, the J call TRBJ1-2, with D perhaps TRBD1 (6 bases). Germline V CDR1 and CDR2: KGHSH, LQKENI. With 6 bases removed from V and 2 bases from J, the gap between germline ends came to 16 bases. This CDR3 contains 15 residues. CDR3 amino acids: CASSLGQLLNYGYTF. The CDR3 DNA reads TGTGCCAGCTCGTTAGGACAGCTTCTAAACTATGGCTACACCTTC.

V is TRBV5-6 and J is TRBJ1-5; no definite D call. CDR1 and CDR2 from the germline V gene are SGHDT and YYEEEE. The CDR3 consists of 15 residues. The V end was cut by 0 bases, the J end by 2 bases, with 9 bases between. The DNA of the CDR3 is TGTGCCAGCAGCTTGGGCCGGAGGGGCAATCAGCCCCAGCATTTT. This gives the protein CASSLGRRGNQPQHF.

V and J are TRBV27 and TRBJ2-7; 7 bases are a match to TRBD1. V gave up 3 bases and J gave up 2 bases; unmatched junction bases: 10. Germline values: CDR1 MNHEY, CDR2 SMNVEV (reference sequence). This CDR3 has 16 residues. CDR3 protein: CASSFNLGQGAYEQYF. CDR3 nucleotide sequence: TGTGCCAGCAGTTTTAATTTAGGGCAGGGGGCCTACGAGCAGTACTTC.

J is TRBJ2-6 and V is TRBV5-5; a weak D match, TRBD1 (6 bases). CDR1 and CDR2 from the germline V gene are SGHKS and YYEKEE (reference sequence). V was cut by 7 bases and J by 6 bases, with 17 bases left in between. CDR3 length equals 15 residues. The CDR3 coding sequence is TGTGCCAGCTCCTCTGGTGGGGGCGCGGCCAACGTCCTGACTTTC. Protein product: CASSSGGGAANVLTF. Filled out from reference TRBV5-5 and TRBJ2-6, the complete variable domain reads DAGVTQSPTHLIKTRGQQVTLRCSPISGHKSVSWYQQVLGQGPQFIFQYYEKEERGRGNFPDRFSARQFPNYSSELNVNALLLGDSALYLCASSSGGGAANVLTFGAGSRLTVL.

This chain joins TRBV21-1 and TRBJ1-4; TRBD1 was called by the table and not checked on the DNA. TRBV21-1 constitutes a pseudogene. The CDR3 covers 17 residues. CDR3 sequence (DNA): TGTGCCAGCAGTCCGACCATCAGGGGGCAGCGTAATGAAAAACTGTTTTTT. Its translation: CASSPTIRGQRNEKLFF.

The chain joins TRBV9 to TRBJ2-2; 8 bases are a match to TRBD1. V lost 3 bases to trimming and J lost 6 bases; unmatched junction nucleotides: 1. The CDR3 has 13 amino acids. The germline gives CDR1 SGDLS, CDR2 YYNGEE. CDR3 sequence: CASSAQGAGELFF. In DNA, the CDR3 is TGTGCCAGCAGCGCACAGGGGGCCGGGGAGCTGTTTTTT.

J is TRBJ2-5 and V is TRBV14; 10 positions agree with TRBD1. This CDR3 has 16 residues. The germline CDR1 and CDR2 sequences are SGHDN and FVKESK. The J segment lost 5 bases and the V segment lost 0 bases, leaving 6 bases of the junction unmatched. The CDR3, as DNA: TGTGCCAGCAGCCAAGATCCGACAGGGGGCAGGGAGACCCAGTACTTC. It is translated as CASSQDPTGGRETQYF.

This sequence joins TRBV6-5 and TRBJ1-4; D unresolved. Per the germline V gene, CDR1 is MNHEY and CDR2 is SVGAGI. The V gene lost 4 bases and the J gene lost 5 bases, with 11 bases spanning the gap. This CDR3 is built from 14 residues. CDR3: CASSWTEGNEKLFF. CDR3 DNA sequence: TGTGCCAGCAGTTGGACGGAGGGAAATGAAAAACTGTTTTTT.

This clone was detected only once. J is TRBJ2-7 and V is TRBV11-2; 11 bases align to TRBD2. V gave up 5 bases and J gave up 3 bases; unmatched junction bases: 6. Germline V gene lookup returns CDR1 SGHAT and CDR2 FQNNGV. This CDR3 spans 15 amino acids. The CDR3 loop reads CASSLTSGEVYEQYF. The CDR3 DNA reads as TGTGCCAGCAGCCTGACTAGCGGGGAGGTCTACGAGCAGTACTTC. Combining the CDR3 with reference TRBV11-2 and TRBJ2-7 gives the whole variable domain EAGVAQSPRYKIIEKRQSVAFWCNPISGHATLYWYQQILGQGPKLLIQFQNNGVVDDSQLPKDRFSAERLKGVDSTLKIQPAKLEDSAVYLCASSLTSGEVYEQYFGPGTRLTVT.

The V and J genes are TRBV5-8 and TRBJ1-2; 7 bases fit TRBD1. Trimming at V came to 2 bases and at J to 7 bases, leaving 8 bases not matched to a gene. Germline V gives CDR1 SGHTS, CDR2 YDEGEE. This CDR3 contains 14 residues. The CDR3 sequence: CASSFRGAGPGYTF. The CDR3 bases are TGTGCCAGCAGCTTCAGGGGGGCGGGCCCTGGCTACACCTTC.

V gene TRBV20-1 combines with J gene TRBJ1-5; D might be TRBD1 (5 bases). The V end lost 3 bases, the J end lost 0 bases, and 12 bases lay between the germline ends. Germline lookup yields CDR1 DFQATT and CDR2 SNEGSKA (reference sequence). CDR3 length equals 15 residues. This CDR3 reads CSASRDSYSNQPQHF. The CDR3 DNA is TGCAGTGCTAGTAGGGACTCTTATAGCAATCAGCCCCAGCATTTT.

This chain links TRBV11-3 with TRBJ1-1, with TRBD1 matching 9 bases. With V trimmed by 6 bases and J by 6 bases, 11 bases remained unmatched. CDR1 is SGHNT, CDR2 YENEEA, per germline. The length of the CDR3 is 15 residues. The CDR3 DNA is TGTGCCAGCAGTTACTGGACAGGGGAGTGGTCTGAAGCTTTCTTT. It encodes CASSYWTGEWSEAFF. Full variable domain (outside the CDR3, taken from reference TRBV11-3 and TRBJ1-1): EAGVVQSPRYKIIEKKQPVAFWCNPISGHNTLYWYLQNLGQGPELLIRYENEEAVDDSQLPKDRFSAERLKGVDSTLKIQPAELGDSAVYLCASSYWTGEWSEAFFGQGTRLTVV.

V usage is TRBV5-6 and J usage is TRBJ1-1; 9 bases agree with TRBD1. The CDR3 covers 18 residues. The germline CDR1 and CDR2 sequences are SGHDT and YYEEEE. The V segment lost 2 bases and the J segment 0 bases; nucleotides outside the gene matches: 11. The CDR3 sequence is CASSLGTGMIGMNTEAFF. CDR3 in DNA: TGTGCCAGCAGCTTAGGGACAGGGATGATTGGAATGAACACTGAAGCTTTCTTT.

The rearrangement uses TRBV24-1 and TRBJ2-7; 7 nucleotides align to TRBD1. With 4 bases clipped from V and 3 bases from J, the junction kept 8 bases outside the gene matches. The CDR3 sequence is 15 residues long. Germline lookup yields CDR1 KGHDR and CDR2 SFDVKD. This CDR3 is CATSESGQKVYEQYF. The DNA of the CDR3 is TGTGCCACCAGTGAGTCGGGACAGAAAGTCTACGAGCAGTACTTC.

This chain joins TRBV5-1 and TRBJ2-3; TRBD2 matches 7 bases. Germline V lookup: CDR1 SGHRS, CDR2 YFSETQ. The V and J ends lost 0 bases and 2 bases, in that order; junction bases with no gene match: 6. The CDR3 is 16 residues long. In DNA form, the CDR3 reads TGCGCCAGCAGCTTGGGGGACTACGCGGTCACAGATACGCAGTATTTT. Translation gives CASSLGDYAVTDTQYF. The full variable domain, with the rest looked up from reference TRBV5-1 and TRBJ2-3, is KAGVTQTPRYLIKTRGQQVTLSCSPISGHRSVSWYQQTPGQGLQFLFEYFSETQRNKGNFPGRFSGRQFSNSRSEMNVSTLELGDSALYLCASSLGDYAVTDTQYFGPGTRLTVL.

This rearrangement joins TRBV5-1 to TRBJ1-2; D perhaps matches TRBD1 (5 bases). Germline CDR1 reads SGHRS; CDR2 reads YFSETQ. The CDR3 spans 14 residues. Trimming stripped 4 bases from V and 4 bases from J, with 14 bases between. CDR3 sequence reads: CASSGGPGGYGYTF. The CDR3 nucleotides are TGCGCCAGCAGCGGGGGTCCCGGGGGCTATGGCTACACCTTC. The variable domain in full, completed from reference TRBV5-1 and TRBJ1-2, reads KAGVTQTPRYLIKTRGQQVTLSCSPISGHRSVSWYQQTPGQGLQFLFEYFSETQRNKGNFPGRFSGRQFSNSRSEMNVSTLELGDSALYLCASSGGPGGYGYTFGSGTRLTVV.

The CDR3 reads CASSRKLAGATSSYNEQFF. The CDR3 nucleotides read TGTGCCAGTAGCCGTAAACTAGCGGGAGCTACCAGCTCCTACAATGAGCAGTTCTTC. The genes are TRBV19 and TRBJ2-1; 11 bases are shared with TRBD2. Germline V gene lookup returns CDR1 LNHDA and CDR2 SQIVND (reference sequence). The CDR3 totals 19 residues. Trimming removed 6 bases from V and 0 bases from J; junction bases left unmatched: 13.

The rearrangement uses TRBV7-2 and TRBJ2-2; 7 bases agree with TRBD2. CDR1 is SGHTA, CDR2 FQGNSA, per germline. The V and J ends lost 3 bases and 1 base, in that order; junction bases with no gene match: 5. The CDR3 length is 16 residues. CDR3 coding DNA: TGTGCCAGCAGCTTTAGGGGACTACAGAACACCGGGGAGCTGTTTTTT. Amino acid sequence: CASSFRGLQNTGELFF.

CDR3 in amino acids: CATKLRPQHF. As DNA, the CDR3 is TGTGCCACCAAACTGAGGCCCCAGCATTTT. The rearrangement uses TRBV24-1 and TRBJ1-5, with D unresolved. Per germline, CDR1 KGHDR and CDR2 SFDVKD. The V and J ends lost 8 bases and 9 bases respectively, with 7 bases between them. CDR3 size: 10 residues.

DNA of the CDR3: TGTGCCAGCAGCTTAAAGAGTGAGGACACTGAAGCTTTCTTT. It encodes CASSLKSEDTEAFF. The V and J genes are TRBV7-9 and TRBJ1-1; D remains unclear. The CDR3 loop spans 14 amino acids. Deletions cut 2 bases from V and 3 bases from J, with 10 bases between. Germline loops: CDR1 SEHNR, CDR2 FQNEAQ (reference sequence).

This chain joins TRBV5-1 and TRBJ1-1; D remains ambiguous. The V end lost 0 bases, the J end lost 2 bases, and 11 bases lay between the germline ends. CDR3 length equals 15 residues. Germline CDR1 SGHRS, CDR2 YFSETQ. CDR3 amino acids: CASSLEGDPNTEAFF. CDR3 in DNA: TGCGCCAGCAGCTTGGAGGGAGACCCCAACACTGAAGCTTTCTTT.

V and J are TRBV7-2 and TRBJ1-1, with a possible D match to TRBD1 (6 bases). Trimming stripped 6 bases from V and 10 bases from J, with 15 bases between. Germline V gives CDR1 SGHTA, CDR2 FQGNSA. The CDR3 is made up of 12 amino acids. CDR3 nucleotides: TGTGCCAGCAGACGAACAGGGATGGGAGCTTTCTTT. Amino acid sequence: CASRRTGMGAFF.

This clone has a single count. The CDR3, as DNA: TGCGCCAGCAGCCAAGGACAGGGTACTAATGAAAAACTGTTTTTT. Protein: CASSQGQGTNEKLFF. The chain employs TRBV4-3 and TRBJ1-4; TRBD1 matches 7 bases. V gave up 1 base and J gave up 2 bases; unmatched junction bases: 1. Germline V gene sequence: CDR1 LGHNA, CDR2 YSLEER. The CDR3 consists of 15 residues.

This clone came up a few times. V usage is TRBV7-2 and J usage is TRBJ1-2, with 7 bases lining up with TRBD1. CDR3 length: 18 amino acids. Germline trimming cut 1 base from V and 0 bases from J; bases unmatched to any gene: 11. Germline lookup yields CDR1 SGHTA and CDR2 FQGNSA. The CDR3 region has the DNA TGTGCCAGCAGCTTAGATGACAGGGCTTACTCTACTAACTATGGCTACACCTTC. This sequence encodes CASSLDDRAYSTNYGYTF.

The rearrangement joins TRBV4-1 to TRBJ1-2; tentative D call: TRBD1 (5 bases). V was shortened by 7 bases and J by 3 bases, with 18 bases between the two germline ends. The CDR3 covers 15 residues. Germline lookup yields CDR1 MGHRA and CDR2 YSYEKL. Written as DNA, the CDR3 is TGCGCCAGCACCGATAGGGGTGGCGGACACTATGGCTACACCTTC. Protein: CASTDRGGGHYGYTF.